Listed below are T cell receptor beta chains from one sample, sequenced in a study of cytomegalovirus exposure and HLA in healthy donors. Sequenced by immunoSEQ multiplex PCR; TCRdb stores in-frame clones only, minus some. The sample includes about 120,000 clones, around 86% of them seen just once. The sequenced sample consisted of PBMCs. These receptor sequences come from a woman in her twenties or thirties in good health and CMV-seronegative. The CDR3 runs from the conserved cysteine through the conserved F or W. A D gene is named only where the DNA matches it firmly. Clone size appears in some rows only: once, few, many, or a class for an expanded clone.

.,TRBJ2-3,once,TRBV28,CASSSEAERSTDTQYF,TGTGCCAGCAGTTCCGAGGCGGAGAGGAGCACAGATACGCAGTATTTT
TRBD2,TRBJ2-3,.,TRBV10-3,CAISELTSGATDTQYF,TGTGCCATCAGTGAGCTTACTAGCGGGGCCACAGATACGCAGTATTTT
.,TRBJ2-7,.,TRBV7-2,CASSLGQLTYEQYF,TGTGCCAGCAGCTTAGGACAGCTCACCTACGAGCAGTACTTC
.,TRBJ1-6,.,TRBV10-1,CASSGVWTAVHF,TGCGCCAGCAGTGGAGTATGGACAGCCGTCCACTTT
.,TRBJ2-1,.,TRBV28,CASSSGGTSNNEQFF,TGTGCCAGCAGTTCAGGGGGGACAAGTAACAATGAGCAGTTCTTC
TRBD1,TRBJ2-1,.,TRBV7-9,CASVGEDRGYNEQFF,TGTGCCAGCGTCGGTGAAGACAGGGGATACAATGAGCAGTTCTTC
TRBD2,TRBJ2-1,.,TRBV2,CASGRAADEQFF,TGTGCCAGCGGGAGGGCCGCCGATGAGCAGTTCTTC
.,TRBJ1-1,.,TRBV28,CASSLHLNTEAFF,TGTGCCAGCAGTTTACATTTGAACACTGAAGCTTTCTTT
TRBD1,TRBJ1-1,.,TRBV6-6,CASSTQGGITEAFF,TGTGCCAGCAGTACGCAGGGGGGAATAACTGAAGCTTTCTTT
.,TRBJ2-4,.,TRBV7-9,CASSSRGRRGENIQYF,TGTGCCAGCAGCTCCAGGGGGAGGAGGGGAGAAAACATTCAGTACTTC
TRBD1,TRBJ1-3,once,TRBV6-5,CASRDRAFSGNTIYF,TGTGCCAGCAGGGACAGGGCATTCTCTGGAAACACCATATATTTT
.,TRBJ2-5,.,TRBV7-2,CASSSRTSGDGETQYF,TGTGCCAGCAGCTCCCGGACTTCGGGGGATGGAGAGACCCAGTACTTC
TRBD2,TRBJ2-7,.,TRBV10-3,CAISDNVAGGSYEQYF,TGTGCCATCAGTGACAACGTAGCGGGAGGGTCCTACGAGCAGTACTTC
TRBD1,TRBJ2-5,.,TRBV28,CASKDRSQETQYF,TGTGCCAGCAAGGACAGGTCCCAAGAGACCCAGTACTTC
.,TRBJ1-1,.,TRBV6-1,CASSVLRGPLVNTEAFF,TGTGCCAGCAGTGTCCTGCGGGGGCCCCTAGTGAACACTGAAGCTTTCTTT
TRBD1,TRBJ1-2,once,TRBV28,CASSLSGQGYGYTF,TGTGCCAGCAGTTTATCCGGACAGGGGTATGGCTACACCTTC
TRBD1,TRBJ1-2,.,TRBV27,CASSFRDRGLDGYTF,TGTGCCAGTAGTTTCCGGGACAGGGGGCTGGATGGCTACACCTTC
TRBD2,TRBJ2-1,.,TRBV4-1,CASSQVGGRSWNEQFF,TGCGCCAGCAGCCAAGTGGGCGGGAGGTCATGGAATGAGCAGTTCTTC
.,TRBJ2-1,.,TRBV4-1,CASSQPGGEQFF,TGCGCCAGCAGCCAACCCGGAGGTGAGCAGTTCTTC
.,TRBJ2-5,.,TRBV5-6,CASSLQGQETQYF,TGTGCCAGCAGCTTGCAGGGCCAAGAGACCCAGTACTTC
TRBD2,TRBJ2-5,.,TRBV28,CASHGRLAEETQYF,TGTGCCTCCCACGGACGACTAGCGGAAGAGACCCAGTACTTC
TRBD2,TRBJ2-1,.,TRBV9,CASSVGTSVGHEQFF,TGTGCCAGCAGCGTAGGTACTAGCGTGGGCCATGAGCAGTTCTTC
TRBD1,TRBJ1-4,.,TRBV5-6,CASSGGQGGNEKLFF,TGTGCCAGCAGCGGAGGACAGGGGGGTAATGAAAAACTGTTTTTT
.,TRBJ2-7,.,TRBV30,CAWTIDYEQYF,TGTGCCTGGACCATAGACTACGAGCAGTACTTC
.,TRBJ2-5,few,TRBV12-1,CASSTSGQETQYF,TGTGCCAGCAGCACTAGCGGCCAAGAGACCCAGTACTTC
.,TRBJ1-1,.,TRBV7-8,CASSLEGRGTEAFF,TGTGCCAGCAGCTTGGAGGGGCGCGGGACTGAAGCTTTCTTT
TRBD1,TRBJ1-4,.,TRBV10-3,CAISGTGSTEKLFF,TGTGCCATCAGTGGGACAGGGAGTACGGAAAAACTGTTTTTT
TRBD1,TRBJ2-1,.,TRBV4-1,CASSHEDRDNEQFF,TGCGCCAGCAGCCATGAGGACAGGGACAATGAGCAGTTCTTC
.,TRBJ2-7,.,TRBV27,CASSLSVRNSYEQYF,TGTGCCAGCAGTTTATCGGTCAGGAACTCCTACGAGCAGTACTTC
TRBD2,TRBJ2-3,.,TRBV28,CASRFPGAGMSDTQYF,TGTGCCAGCCGATTCCCCGGAGCGGGAATGTCAGATACGCAGTATTTT
.,TRBJ2-1,.,TRBV10-3,CAISDPRGSSYNEQFF,TGTGCCATCAGTGATCCGCGGGGAAGCTCCTACAATGAGCAGTTCTTC
.,TRBJ1-3,.,TRBV5-1,CASSRTFSGNTIYF,TGCGCCAGCAGCCGGACATTCTCTGGAAACACCATATATTTT
.,TRBJ2-3,once,TRBV27,CASSLARGLDTQYF,TGTGCCAGCAGTTTAGCCAGGGGCCTGGATACGCAGTATTTT
TRBD1,TRBJ1-5,once,TRBV28,CASRPGTVNQPQHF,TGTGCCAGCAGACCAGGGACAGTAAATCAGCCCCAGCATTTT
.,TRBJ2-1,.,TRBV7-9,CASRSPGTGGSQFF,TGTGCCAGCAGATCACCCGGTACCGGAGGCTCGCAGTTCTTC
TRBD1,TRBJ1-2,.,TRBV28,CASRQPGQGNYGYTF,TGTGCCAGCAGACAACCGGGACAGGGGAACTATGGCTACACCTTC
TRBD2,TRBJ2-3,.,TRBV28,CASATSGLYTDTQYF,TGTGCCAGCGCGACTAGCGGGCTATACACAGATACGCAGTATTTT
.,TRBJ2-2,.,TRBV28,CASSLMGGGGTGELFF,TGTGCCAGCAGTTTGATGGGGGGAGGTGGCACCGGGGAGCTGTTTTTT
TRBD1,TRBJ2-5,.,TRBV5-1,CASSSGQGEQGTQYF,TGCGCCAGCAGCTCCGGACAGGGGGAACAAGGGACCCAGTACTTC
.,TRBJ2-2,.,TRBV5-1,CASSLGQTANTGELFF,TGCGCCAGCAGCCTCGGACAGACCGCGAACACCGGGGAGCTGTTTTTT
.,TRBJ1-3,.,TRBV7-6,CASSRQQASGNTIYF,TGTGCCAGCAGTCGTCAACAGGCCTCTGGAAACACCATATATTTT
TRBD2,TRBJ2-7,.,TRBV5-1,CASSRVLAGVRNEQYF,TGCGCCAGCAGCCGCGTTCTAGCGGGAGTTCGCAACGAGCAGTACTTC